The clone carrying this TCR beta chain was found many times. Antigen: not known. RNA transcripts yielded amplified TCR beta CDR3 regions. Carried out on the TCR CDR3, a first-round RT-PCR used the HTBI primer set. In TCRdb, the multiplex PCR reads were re-called with MiXCR into one record per CDR3 protein. The sample contains over 300,000 distinct CDR3 sequences, roughly 14% of which appear only once. From more than 8 ml of fresh peripheral blood, PBMCs were isolated. This entry comes from a study of T cells in Graves' hyperthyroidism and ophthalmopathy. Study findings and constraints: Researchers found most expanded thyroid clonotypes above 0.001 in blood as well.

Germline V lookup: CDR1 GTSNPN, CDR2 SVGIG (reference sequence). The CDR3 has 13 amino acids. The ends lost 8 bases at V and 5 bases at J; junction bases unmatched: 6. This sequence joins TRBV30 and TRBJ2-1, with 10 bases that match TRBD2. This receptor was obtained from a woman aged 60-75 years with Graves' hyperthyroidism. Specimen: blood. The CDR3 nucleotides read TGTGCCGAGTCTAGCGGGAGTCACAATGAGCAGTTCTTC. This translates into CAESSGSHNEQFF.